The 26 T cell receptor beta chains given below trace back to one sample, sequenced in a study of T cell changes during pregnancy in multiple sclerosis. Libraries were prepared by immunoSEQ multiplex PCR; TCRdb keeps only in-frame clonotypes and omits some of them. Here the sample spans over 80,000 clones, approximately 90% being singletons. This sample comprised peripheral blood, obtained in the second trimester of pregnancy. These receptors all stem from a female donor in good health, enrolled as a control in a pregnancy study.

This clone has a single count. The chain has TRBV2 and TRBJ2-5, with TRBD1 matching over 8 bases. Germline values: CDR1 SNHLY, CDR2 FYNNEI. The CDR3 runs 12 residues. V shed 11 bases and J 1 base; nucleotides not matched to a gene: 3. The CDR3 sequence is CAGGQGQETQYF. The CDR3 nucleotides are TGTGCCGGAGGACAGGGCCAAGAGACCCAGTACTTC.

The chain uses TRBV29-1 and TRBJ2-7; the match to TRBD1 covers 7 bases. CDR1 SQVTM and CDR2 ANQGSEA come from the germline V gene. CDR3 length equals 13 residues. The J segment lost 1 base and the V segment lost 2 bases, leaving 2 bases of the junction unmatched. The CDR3 protein is CSVETGASYEQYF. The CDR3 region has the DNA TGCAGCGTTGAAACAGGGGCGTCCTACGAGCAGTACTTC.

The CDR3 DNA follows: TGTGCCAGCAGCTCTCAAACTAGTAATGAGCAGTTCTTC. This sequence encodes CASSSQTSNEQFF. This sequence joins TRBV5-4 and TRBJ2-1, with D perhaps matching TRBD2 (5 bases). The CDR3 extends over 13 amino acids. The germline V gene has CDR1 SGHNT and CDR2 YYREEE (reference sequence). V was pared by 3 bases and J by 7 bases, with 11 bases between.

The V gene is TRBV4-3, the J gene TRBJ1-4; no firm D call. The CDR3 extends over 15 amino acids. The V gene's germline CDR1 is LGHNA and CDR2 YSLEER. Trimming took 2 bases from V and 5 from J, leaving 12 bases between them. CDR3 coding DNA: TGCGCCAGCAGCCAACCAAGTCGGGGAAATGAAAAACTGTTTTTT. It translates to CASSQPSRGNEKLFF.

This clone was seen a single time. V and J are TRBV7-6 and TRBJ1-1; D perhaps matches TRBD1 (6 bases). The CDR3 consists of 14 residues. Looked up from germline, CDR1 is SGHVS and CDR2 is FNYEAQ. Between the trimmed V and J ends, which lost 1 base and 5 bases, there was a span of 11 bases. This CDR3 is CASSLDRALTEAFF. In nucleotides, the CDR3 is TGTGCCAGCAGCTTAGACAGGGCGCTGACTGAAGCTTTCTTT.

The chain is built from TRBV27 and TRBJ1-1, with a tentative D call TRBD1 (5 bases). The germline V gene has CDR1 MNHEY and CDR2 SMNVEV (reference sequence). This CDR3 spans 14 amino acids. Deletions cut 8 bases from V and 4 bases from J, with 17 bases between. Here the CDR3 reads CASAKVMGGTEAFF. CDR3 DNA: TGTGCCAGCGCCAAGGTGATGGGGGGCACTGAAGCTTTCTTT.

This chain joins TRBV5-4 and TRBJ2-3; 9 bases are a match to TRBD2. Trimming cost V 0 bases and J 5 bases; bases outside gene matches: 7. The V gene's germline CDR1 is SGHNT and CDR2 YYREEE (reference sequence). The CDR3 is 16 residues long. The CDR3 here is CASSLGPSGVGDTQYF. As DNA, the CDR3 is TGTGCCAGCAGCTTGGGGCCTAGCGGGGTGGGAGATACGCAGTATTTT.

The genes are TRBV7-2 and TRBJ1-4; 7 bases are shared with TRBD1. This CDR3 spans 15 amino acids. V lost 5 bases and J lost 6; bases outside the gene matches: 9. Germline V gene sequence: CDR1 SGHTA, CDR2 FQGNSA. CDR3 sequence reads: CASSPRQGYDEKLFF. The DNA for the CDR3 is TGTGCCAGCAGCCCGCGACAGGGATACGATGAAAAACTGTTTTTT. Variable domain in full (rest from reference TRBV7-2 and TRBJ1-4): GAGVSQSPSNKVTEKGKDVELRCDPISGHTALYWYRQSLGQGLEFLIYFQGNSAPDKSGLPSDRFSAERTGGSVSTLTIQRTQQEDSAVYLCASSPRQGYDEKLFFGSGTQLSVL.

The J gene is TRBJ1-6, the V gene TRBV7-9; the match to TRBD1 covers 7 bases. V shed 2 bases and J 2 bases; nucleotides not matched to a gene: 6. The CDR3 consists of 17 residues. Germline assignment: CDR1 SEHNR and CDR2 FQNEAQ (reference sequence). The CDR3 is CASSLKSGTAYNSPLHF. CDR3 in DNA: TGTGCCAGCAGCTTAAAATCCGGGACAGCCTATAATTCACCCCTCCACTTT.

This chain connects TRBV7-9 to TRBJ2-1; maybe TRBD2 (6 bases). The CDR3 contains 14 residues. Germline assignment: CDR1 SEHNR and CDR2 FQNEAQ (reference sequence). Trimming took off 5 bases at V and 7 bases at J, with 15 bases between the two ends. The CDR3 region is CASSGGLGYNEQFF. In DNA form, the CDR3 reads TGTGCCAGCAGCGGGGGACTGGGATATAATGAGCAGTTCTTC.

This clone was counted once. This chain connects TRBV5-4 to TRBJ1-2; D is uncertain. The ends were cut back, 5 bases at V and 7 bases at J, with 18 bases in the middle. The CDR3 is 14 residues long. Germline lookup yields CDR1 SGHNT and CDR2 YYREEE (reference sequence). CDR3 sequence: CASSLLTLSGGYTF. CDR3 nucleotides: TGTGCCAGCAGTCTTCTGACCCTCTCGGGTGGCTACACCTTC. Filled out from reference TRBV5-4 and TRBJ1-2, the complete variable domain reads ETGVTQSPTHLIKTRGQQVTLRCSSQSGHNTVSWYQQALGQGPQFIFQYYREEENGRGNFPPRFSGLQFPNYSSELNVNALELDDSALYLCASSLLTLSGGYTFGSGTRLTVV.

The sample holds one count of this clone. V and J are TRBV4-2 and TRBJ2-1; perhaps TRBD2 as D (6 bases). This CDR3 has 15 residues. The germline V and J ends were trimmed by 3 bases and 10 bases, with 19 bases remaining between them. Germline V gene data show CDR1 as LGHNA and CDR2 as YNFKEQ. The CDR3 bases are TGTGCCAGCAGCCAGCCGGGACTGACACCCTTGGAGCAGTTCTTC. Its protein product is CASSQPGLTPLEQFF.

This chain's CDR3 is CASSYSFTGSTDTQYF. The CDR3 DNA is TGTGCCAGCAGTTACTCGTTCACAGGGAGCACAGATACGCAGTATTTT. The chain carries TRBV6-5 and TRBJ2-3, with D possibly matching TRBD1 (6 bases). V was pared by 0 bases and J by 0 bases, with 10 bases between. Germline CDR1 MNHEY, CDR2 SVGAGI. This CDR3 spans 16 amino acids.

V and J are TRBV7-9 and TRBJ1-1; D uncertain. This CDR3 is built from 14 residues. Germline assignment: CDR1 SEHNR and CDR2 FQNEAQ (reference sequence). V was shortened by 3 bases and J by 0 bases, with 8 bases between the two germline ends. The chain's CDR3 is CASSFPDMNTEAFF. As DNA, the CDR3 is TGTGCCAGCAGCTTTCCAGACATGAACACTGAAGCTTTCTTT.

The chain links TRBV7-6 to TRBJ1-1; 11 nucleotides agree with TRBD1. The ends lost 5 bases at V and 6 bases at J; junction bases unmatched: 2. The CDR3 consists of 13 residues. Germline V CDR1 and CDR2: SGHVS, FNYEAQ. The CDR3 sequence: CASSLGQGAEAFF. The CDR3 bases are TGTGCCAGCAGCCTGGGACAGGGGGCTGAAGCTTTCTTT.

This chain's CDR3 is CASSHDGGEMNTEAFF. The DNA of the CDR3 is TGTGCCAGCTCACACGATGGCGGGGAGATGAACACTGAAGCTTTCTTT. The chain is built from TRBV18 and TRBJ1-1; D unresolved. Germline loops: CDR1 KGHSH, CDR2 LQKENI. The CDR3 totals 16 residues. The V gene lost 4 bases and the J gene lost 0 bases, with 15 bases spanning the gap.

The V and J genes are TRBV7-9 and TRBJ2-3; TRBD1 matches 10 bases. The length of the CDR3 is 15 residues. Per the germline V gene, CDR1 is SEHNR and CDR2 is FQNEAQ (reference sequence). J lost 9 bases, V lost 3 bases, and 9 bases had no gene match. The CDR3 DNA sequence: TGTGCCAGCAGCTTCTATCCGGACAGGGGGACGACGCAGTATTTT. Residues: CASSFYPDRGTTQYF. The full variable domain, with the rest looked up from reference TRBV7-9 and TRBJ2-3, is DTGVSQNPRHKITKRGQNVTFRCDPISEHNRLYWYRQTLGQGPEFLTYFQNEAQLEKSRLLSDRFSAERPKGSFSTLEIQRTEQGDSAMYLCASSFYPDRGTTQYFGPGTRLTVL.

The V call is TRBV5-1, the J call TRBJ1-1; a weak D match, TRBD1 (6 bases). The V gene's germline CDR1 is SGHRS and CDR2 YFSETQ. Trimming stripped 4 bases from V and 6 bases from J, with 10 bases between. CDR3 length: 12 amino acids. The chain's CDR3 is CASSIQGPEAFF. CDR3 sequence (DNA): TGCGCCAGCAGCATACAGGGTCCTGAAGCTTTCTTT. The whole variable domain, remainder taken from reference TRBV5-1 and TRBJ1-1, is KAGVTQTPRYLIKTRGQQVTLSCSPISGHRSVSWYQQTPGQGLQFLFEYFSETQRNKGNFPGRFSGRQFSNSRSEMNVSTLELGDSALYLCASSIQGPEAFFGQGTRLTVV.

The chain employs TRBV2 and TRBJ2-4; 9 bases align to TRBD2. The CDR3 totals 15 residues. V lost 7 bases and J lost 0; bases outside the gene matches: 4. The germline CDR1 and CDR2 sequences are SNHLY and FYNNEI. Written as DNA, the CDR3 is TGTGCCAGCAACCAGCGGGGGGAAGCCAAAAACATTCAGTACTTC. The encoded protein is CASNQRGEAKNIQYF.

This chain joins TRBV5-1 and TRBJ2-3; 9 bases agree with TRBD1. The CDR3 covers 15 residues. The V gene end was trimmed by 7 bases and the J gene end by 4 bases; junction bases not matched to a gene: 10. Germline loops: CDR1 SGHRS, CDR2 YFSETQ. The CDR3 DNA is TGCGCCAGCTTCCCCGGGACAGGGACCTCAGATACGCAGTATTTT. This sequence encodes CASFPGTGTSDTQYF.

The chain joins TRBV19 to TRBJ2-3, with D unclear. Per germline, CDR1 LNHDA and CDR2 SQIVND (reference sequence). The CDR3 contains 14 residues. V was shortened by 8 bases and J by 0 bases, with 12 bases between the two germline ends. Here the CDR3 DNA reads TGTGCCAGTGCAGACGGCGGCAGCACAGATACGCAGTATTTT. Translated, it gives CASADGGSTDTQYF. Drawing the rest from reference TRBV19 and TRBJ2-3, the complete variable domain is DGGITQSPKYLFRKEGQNVTLSCEQNLNHDAMYWYRQDPGQGLRLIYYSQIVNDFQKGDIAEGYSVSREKKESFPLTVTSAQKNPTAFYLCASADGGSTDTQYFGPGTRLTVL.

The chain recombines TRBV28 with TRBJ2-7; D is unresolved. V was trimmed by 2 bases and J by 6 bases, leaving 14 bases between them. The germline V gene encodes CDR1 MDHEN and CDR2 SYDVKM. There are 14 residues in the CDR3. The CDR3 DNA reads TGTGCCAGCAGTTTACCCGCCCGGGTCCCCGAGCAGTACTTC. Translation: CASSLPARVPEQYF.

About this clone: Sequence at one end of the junction differs from germline and may be a read error. This rearrangement joins TRBV7-2 to TRBJ1-4; TRBD1 matches 9 bases. The CDR3 contains 14 residues. The germline V gene has CDR1 SGHTA and CDR2 FQGNSA. This CDR3 reads CASSLGQGREKLFF. DNA for the CDR3: TGTGCCAGCAGTTTAGGACAGGGGCGTGAAAAACTGTTTTTT.

The J gene is TRBJ2-4, the V gene TRBV7-2; 7 bases map to TRBD1. Germline loops: CDR1 SGHTA, CDR2 FQGNSA. The length of the CDR3 is 17 residues. V was clipped by 0 bases and J by 5 bases; unmatched bases: 10. This chain's CDR3 is CASSLAPRDRIQNIQYF. The CDR3 region has the DNA TGTGCCAGCAGCTTAGCCCCCCGGGACAGAATACAAAACATTCAGTACTTC.

The chain is built from TRBV7-2 and TRBJ2-1; D unresolved. Germline CDR1 is SGHTA and CDR2 is FQGNSA. V was pared by 5 bases and J by 0 bases, with 14 bases between. The CDR3 contains 16 residues. The CDR3 nucleotides are TGTGCCAGCAGCCCACCGGTGAGTCTCTCCTACAATGAGCAGTTCTTC. It encodes CASSPPVSLSYNEQFF.

The V gene is TRBV21-1, the J gene TRBJ1-2; the D call of TRBD1 is as the table states it, not checked on the DNA. TRBV21-1 is termed a pseudogene. This CDR3 region has 16 residues. The CDR3 loop is CASSLRDRDYVYGYTF. CDR3 nucleotides: TGTGCCAGCAGCCTCCGGGACAGGGACTACGTCTATGGCTACACCTTC.